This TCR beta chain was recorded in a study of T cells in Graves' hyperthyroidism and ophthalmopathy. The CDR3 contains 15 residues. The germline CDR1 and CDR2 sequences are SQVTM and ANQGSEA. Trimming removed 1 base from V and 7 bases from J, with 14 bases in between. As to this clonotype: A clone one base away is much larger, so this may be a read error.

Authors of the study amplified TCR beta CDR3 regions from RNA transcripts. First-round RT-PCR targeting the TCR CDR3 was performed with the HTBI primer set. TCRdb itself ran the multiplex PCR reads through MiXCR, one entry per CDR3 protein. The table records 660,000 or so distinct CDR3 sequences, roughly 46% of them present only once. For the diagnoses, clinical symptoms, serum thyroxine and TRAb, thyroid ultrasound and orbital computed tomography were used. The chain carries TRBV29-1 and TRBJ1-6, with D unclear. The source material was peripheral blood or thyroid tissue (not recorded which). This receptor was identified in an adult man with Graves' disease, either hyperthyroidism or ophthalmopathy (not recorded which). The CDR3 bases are TGCAGCGTTGAAGCAATAGGGTTGTGGAATTCACCCCTCCACTTT. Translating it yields CSVEAIGLWNSPLHF.